This T cell receptor beta chain was observed in a study of T cell responses to AZD1222 COVID-19 vaccine. Profiled with immunoSEQ multiplex PCR; TCRdb holds only in-frame clones, not every one. The table lists 130,000 or so clones, just over 90% of them singletons. Study-level findings and limits: Repertoire collection took place solely once the T cell response had peaked. Spike-spanning, vaccine-associated CD4 TCRs were dominant at 160-218 and 743-854. Seropositive at baseline were only a handful of AZD1222 recipients. Compared with day 0, the breadth and depth of the Spike-specific TCR repertoire rose significantly after two doses of AZD1222.

This CDR3 has 15 amino acids. Trimming shortened V by 5 bases and J by 2 bases, and 10 bases separated the two germline ends. CDR1 is LNHDA, CDR2 SQIVND, per germline (reference sequence). Concerning this clone: The antigen remains unidentified.

The TCR sequence derives from an adult in good health. V gene TRBV19 combines with J gene TRBJ2-6, with D perhaps matching TRBD1 (6 bases). The input for sequencing was peripheral blood, taken on day 0 of MenACWY control vaccination. The CDR3 DNA is TGTGCCAGTAGTGTCGCAGGGGCTGGGGCCAACGTCCTGACTTTC. Translated: CASSVAGAGANVLTF. The full variable domain, in which reference TRBV19 and TRBJ2-6 provide the parts outside the CDR3, is DGGITQSPKYLFRKEGQNVTLSCEQNLNHDAMYWYRQDPGQGLRLIYYSQIVNDFQKGDIAEGYSVSREKKESFPLTVTSAQKNPTAFYLCASSVAGAGANVLTFGAGSRLTVL.